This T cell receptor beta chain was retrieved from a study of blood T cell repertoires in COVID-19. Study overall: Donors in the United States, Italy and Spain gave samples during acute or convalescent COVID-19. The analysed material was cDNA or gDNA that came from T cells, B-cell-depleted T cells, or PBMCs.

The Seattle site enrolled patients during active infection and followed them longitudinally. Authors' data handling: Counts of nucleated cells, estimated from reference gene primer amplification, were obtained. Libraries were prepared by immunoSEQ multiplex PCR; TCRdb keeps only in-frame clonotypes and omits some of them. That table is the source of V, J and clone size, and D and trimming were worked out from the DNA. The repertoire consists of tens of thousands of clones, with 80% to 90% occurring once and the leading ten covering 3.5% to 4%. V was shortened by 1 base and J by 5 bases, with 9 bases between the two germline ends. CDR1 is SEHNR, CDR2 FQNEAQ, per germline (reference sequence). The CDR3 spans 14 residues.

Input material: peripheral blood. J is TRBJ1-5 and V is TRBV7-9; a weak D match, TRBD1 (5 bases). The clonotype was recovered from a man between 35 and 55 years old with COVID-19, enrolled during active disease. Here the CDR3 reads CASSLVGGDQPQHF. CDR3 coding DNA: TGTGCCAGCAGCTTAGTTGGGGGGGATCAGCCCCAGCATTTT.